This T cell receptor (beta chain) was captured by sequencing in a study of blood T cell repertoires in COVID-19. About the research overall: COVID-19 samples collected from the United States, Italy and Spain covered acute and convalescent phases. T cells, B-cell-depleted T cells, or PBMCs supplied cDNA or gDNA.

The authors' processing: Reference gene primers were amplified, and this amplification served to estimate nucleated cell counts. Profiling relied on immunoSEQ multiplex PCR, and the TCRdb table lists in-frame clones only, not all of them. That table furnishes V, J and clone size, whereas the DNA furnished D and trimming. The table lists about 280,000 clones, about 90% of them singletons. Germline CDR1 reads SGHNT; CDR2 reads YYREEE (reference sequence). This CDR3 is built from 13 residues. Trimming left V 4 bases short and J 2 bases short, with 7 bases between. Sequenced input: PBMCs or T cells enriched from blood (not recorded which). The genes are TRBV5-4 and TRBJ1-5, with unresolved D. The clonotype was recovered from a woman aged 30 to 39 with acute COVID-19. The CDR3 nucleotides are TGTGCCAGCAGCAGAGGCGGCAATCAGCCCCAGCATTTT. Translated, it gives CASSRGGNQPQHF.